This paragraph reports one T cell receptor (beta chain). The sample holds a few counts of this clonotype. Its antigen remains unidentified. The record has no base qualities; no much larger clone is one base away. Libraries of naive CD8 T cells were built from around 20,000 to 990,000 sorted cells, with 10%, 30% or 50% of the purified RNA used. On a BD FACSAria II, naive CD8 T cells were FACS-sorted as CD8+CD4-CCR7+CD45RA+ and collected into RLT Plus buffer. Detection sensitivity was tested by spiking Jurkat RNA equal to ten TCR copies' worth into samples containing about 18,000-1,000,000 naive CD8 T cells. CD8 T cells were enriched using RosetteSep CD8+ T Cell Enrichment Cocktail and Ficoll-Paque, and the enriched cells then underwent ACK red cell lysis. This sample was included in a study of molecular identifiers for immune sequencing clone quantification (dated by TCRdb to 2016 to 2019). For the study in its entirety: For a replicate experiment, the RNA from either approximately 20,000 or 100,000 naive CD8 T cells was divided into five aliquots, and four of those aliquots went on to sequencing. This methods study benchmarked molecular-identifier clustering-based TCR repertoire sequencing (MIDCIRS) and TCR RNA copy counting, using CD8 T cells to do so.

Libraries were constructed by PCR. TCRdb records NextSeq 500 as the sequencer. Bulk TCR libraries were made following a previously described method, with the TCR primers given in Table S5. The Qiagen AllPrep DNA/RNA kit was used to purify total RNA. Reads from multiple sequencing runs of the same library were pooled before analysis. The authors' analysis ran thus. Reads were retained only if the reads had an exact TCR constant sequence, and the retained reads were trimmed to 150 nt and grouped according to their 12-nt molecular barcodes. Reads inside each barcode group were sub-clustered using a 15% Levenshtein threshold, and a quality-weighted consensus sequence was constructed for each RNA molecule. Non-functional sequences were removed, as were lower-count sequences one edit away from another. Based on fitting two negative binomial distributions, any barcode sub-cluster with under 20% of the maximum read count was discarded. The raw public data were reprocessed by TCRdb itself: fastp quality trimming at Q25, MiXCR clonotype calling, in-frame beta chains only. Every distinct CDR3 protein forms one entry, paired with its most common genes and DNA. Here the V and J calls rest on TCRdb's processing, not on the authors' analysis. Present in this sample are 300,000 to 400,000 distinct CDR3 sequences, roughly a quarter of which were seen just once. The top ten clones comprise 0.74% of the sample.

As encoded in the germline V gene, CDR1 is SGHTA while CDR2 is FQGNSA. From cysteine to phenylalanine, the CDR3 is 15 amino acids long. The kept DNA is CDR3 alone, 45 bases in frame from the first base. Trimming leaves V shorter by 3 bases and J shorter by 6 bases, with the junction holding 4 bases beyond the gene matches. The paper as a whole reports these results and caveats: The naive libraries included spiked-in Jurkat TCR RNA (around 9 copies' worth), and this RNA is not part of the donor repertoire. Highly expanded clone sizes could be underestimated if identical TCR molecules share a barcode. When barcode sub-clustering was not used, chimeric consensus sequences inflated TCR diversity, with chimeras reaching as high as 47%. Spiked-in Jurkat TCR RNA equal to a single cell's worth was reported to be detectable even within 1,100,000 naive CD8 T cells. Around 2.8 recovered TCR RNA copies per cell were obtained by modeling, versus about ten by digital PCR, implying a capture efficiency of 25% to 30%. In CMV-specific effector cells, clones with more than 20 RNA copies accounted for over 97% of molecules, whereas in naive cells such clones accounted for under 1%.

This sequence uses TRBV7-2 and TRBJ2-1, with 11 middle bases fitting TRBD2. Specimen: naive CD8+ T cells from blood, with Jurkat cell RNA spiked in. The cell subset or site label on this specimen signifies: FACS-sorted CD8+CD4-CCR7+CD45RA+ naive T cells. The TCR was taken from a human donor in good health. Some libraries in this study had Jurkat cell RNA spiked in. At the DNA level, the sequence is TGTGCCAGCAGCTTTAGCGGGGGGGCCTCCAATGAGCAGTTCTTC. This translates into CASSFSGGASNEQFF.